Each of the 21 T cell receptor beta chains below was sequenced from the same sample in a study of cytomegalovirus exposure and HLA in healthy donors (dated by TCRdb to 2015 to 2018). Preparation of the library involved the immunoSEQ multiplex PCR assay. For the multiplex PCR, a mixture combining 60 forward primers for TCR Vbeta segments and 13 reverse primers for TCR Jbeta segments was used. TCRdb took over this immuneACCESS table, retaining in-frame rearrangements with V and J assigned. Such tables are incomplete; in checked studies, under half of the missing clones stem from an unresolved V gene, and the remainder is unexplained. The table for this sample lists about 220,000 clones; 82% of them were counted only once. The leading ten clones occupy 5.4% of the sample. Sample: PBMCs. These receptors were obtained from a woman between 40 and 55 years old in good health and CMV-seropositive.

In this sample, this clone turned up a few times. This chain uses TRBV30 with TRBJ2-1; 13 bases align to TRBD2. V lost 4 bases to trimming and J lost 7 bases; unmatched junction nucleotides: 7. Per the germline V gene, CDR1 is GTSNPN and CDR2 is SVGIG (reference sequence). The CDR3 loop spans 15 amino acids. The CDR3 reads CAWTLLAGGGNEQFF. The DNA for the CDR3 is TGTGCCTGGACCCTACTAGCGGGGGGGGGTAATGAGCAGTTCTTC.

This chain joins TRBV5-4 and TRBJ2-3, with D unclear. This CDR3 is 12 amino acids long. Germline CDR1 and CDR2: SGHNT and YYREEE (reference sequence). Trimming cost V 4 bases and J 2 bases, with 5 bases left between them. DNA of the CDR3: TGTGCCAGCAGCCTAAACACAGATACGCAGTATTTT. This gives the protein CASSLNTDTQYF. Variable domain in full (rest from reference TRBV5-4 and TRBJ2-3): ETGVTQSPTHLIKTRGQQVTLRCSSQSGHNTVSWYQQALGQGPQFIFQYYREEENGRGNFPPRFSGLQFPNYSSELNVNALELDDSALYLCASSLNTDTQYFGPGTRLTVL.

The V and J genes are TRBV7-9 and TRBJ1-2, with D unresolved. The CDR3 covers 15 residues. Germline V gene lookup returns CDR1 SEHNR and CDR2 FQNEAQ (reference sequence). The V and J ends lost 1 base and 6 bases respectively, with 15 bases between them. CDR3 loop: CASSLDVGRRDGYTF. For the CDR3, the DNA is TGTGCCAGCAGCTTAGACGTCGGGCGGAGGGATGGCTACACCTTC.

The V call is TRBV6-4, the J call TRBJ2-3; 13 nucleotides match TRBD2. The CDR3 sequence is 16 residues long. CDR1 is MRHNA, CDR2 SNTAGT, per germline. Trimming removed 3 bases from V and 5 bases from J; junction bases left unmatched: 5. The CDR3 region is CASSETSGGPGDTQYF. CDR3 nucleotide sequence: TGTGCCAGCAGTGAGACTAGCGGGGGGCCGGGAGATACGCAGTATTTT.

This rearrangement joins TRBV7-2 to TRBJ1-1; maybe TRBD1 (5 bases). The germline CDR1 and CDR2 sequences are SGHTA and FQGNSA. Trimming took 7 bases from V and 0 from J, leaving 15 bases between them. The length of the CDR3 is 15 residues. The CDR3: CASTEQERMNTEAFF. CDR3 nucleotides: TGTGCCAGCACCGAACAGGAGAGAATGAACACTGAAGCTTTCTTT.

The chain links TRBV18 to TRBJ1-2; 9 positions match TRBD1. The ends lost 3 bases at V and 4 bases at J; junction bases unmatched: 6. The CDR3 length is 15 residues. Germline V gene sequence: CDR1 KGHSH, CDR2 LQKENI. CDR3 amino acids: CASSPETGGGYGYTF. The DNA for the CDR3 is TGTGCCAGCTCACCGGAAACAGGGGGCGGCTATGGCTACACCTTC. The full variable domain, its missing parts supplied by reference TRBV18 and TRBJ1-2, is NAGVMQNPRHLVRRRGQEARLRCSPMKGHSHVYWYRQLPEEGLKFMVYLQKENIIDESGMPKERFSAEFPKEGPSILRIQQVVRGDSAAYFCASSPETGGGYGYTFGSGTRLTVV.

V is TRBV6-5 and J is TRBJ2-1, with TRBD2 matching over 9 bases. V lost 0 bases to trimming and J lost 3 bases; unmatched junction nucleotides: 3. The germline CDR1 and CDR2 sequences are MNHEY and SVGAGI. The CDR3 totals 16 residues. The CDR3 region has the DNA TGTGCCAGCAGTTACTCCGTAGCGGGAGTCTACAATGAGCAGTTCTTC. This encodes CASSYSVAGVYNEQFF.

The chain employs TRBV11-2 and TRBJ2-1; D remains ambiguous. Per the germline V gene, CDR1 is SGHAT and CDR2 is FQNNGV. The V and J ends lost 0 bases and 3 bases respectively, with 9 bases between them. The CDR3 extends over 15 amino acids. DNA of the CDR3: TGTGCCAGCAGCTTAGACTCTACAGACTACAATGAGCAGTTCTTC. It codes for CASSLDSTDYNEQFF.

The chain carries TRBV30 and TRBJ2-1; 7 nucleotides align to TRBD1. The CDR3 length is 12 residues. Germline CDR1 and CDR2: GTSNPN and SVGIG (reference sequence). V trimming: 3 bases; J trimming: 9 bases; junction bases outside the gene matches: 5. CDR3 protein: CAWSDDRVEQFF. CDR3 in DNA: TGTGCCTGGAGCGATGACAGGGTTGAGCAGTTCTTC.

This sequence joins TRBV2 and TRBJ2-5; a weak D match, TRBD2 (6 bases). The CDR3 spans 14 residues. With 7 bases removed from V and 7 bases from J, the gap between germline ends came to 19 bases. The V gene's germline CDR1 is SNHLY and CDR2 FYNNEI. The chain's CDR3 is CASNRDSTPGTQYF. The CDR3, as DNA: TGTGCCAGCAACCGGGACTCGACCCCGGGGACCCAGTACTTC. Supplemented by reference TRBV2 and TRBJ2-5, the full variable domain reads EPEVTQTPSHQVTQMGQEVILRCVPISNHLYFYWYRQILGQKVEFLVSFYNNEISEKSEIFDDQFSVERPDGSNFTLKIRSTKLEDSAMYFCASNRDSTPGTQYFGPGTRLLVL.

The CDR3 bases are TGTGCCAGCAGCTGGGGTAATAGCGGGAGTAACGAGCAGTACTTC. It codes for CASSWGNSGSNEQYF. This chain links TRBV7-2 with TRBJ2-7, with 9 bases aligning to TRBD2. Germline V gives CDR1 SGHTA, CDR2 FQGNSA. Trimming at V came to 4 bases and at J to 5 bases, leaving 9 bases not matched to a gene. The CDR3 totals 15 residues.

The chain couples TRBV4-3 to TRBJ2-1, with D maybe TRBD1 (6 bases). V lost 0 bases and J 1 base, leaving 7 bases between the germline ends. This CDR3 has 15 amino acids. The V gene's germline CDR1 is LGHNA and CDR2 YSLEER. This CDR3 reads CASSQEGASYNEQFF. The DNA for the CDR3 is TGCGCCAGCAGCCAAGAGGGGGCTTCCTACAATGAGCAGTTCTTC.

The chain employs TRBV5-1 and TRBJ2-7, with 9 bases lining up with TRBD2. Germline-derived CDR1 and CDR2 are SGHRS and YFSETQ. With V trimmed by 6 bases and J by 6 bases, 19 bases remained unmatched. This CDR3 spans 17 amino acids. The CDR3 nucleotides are TGCGCCAGCAAGCCCCTCGCCGGGACTAGCTTCCCTCTCGAGCAGTACTTC. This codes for CASKPLAGTSFPLEQYF.

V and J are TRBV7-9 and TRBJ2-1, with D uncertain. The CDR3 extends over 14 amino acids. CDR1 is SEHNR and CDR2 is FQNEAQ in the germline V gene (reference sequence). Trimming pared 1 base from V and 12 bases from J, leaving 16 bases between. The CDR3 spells CASSLGSAVISQFF. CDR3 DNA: TGTGCCAGCAGCTTAGGGTCCGCGGTTATATCGCAGTTCTTC.

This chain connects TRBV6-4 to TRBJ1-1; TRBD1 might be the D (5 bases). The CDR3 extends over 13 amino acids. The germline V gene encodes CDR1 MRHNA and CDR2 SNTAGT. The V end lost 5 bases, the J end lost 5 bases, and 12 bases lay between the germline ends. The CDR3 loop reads CASSSEEGTEAFF. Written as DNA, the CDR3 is TGTGCCAGCAGTTCCGAGGAGGGGACTGAAGCTTTCTTT.

CDR3: CASSKDRVTYNEQFF. CDR3 in DNA: TGTGCCAGCAGTAAAGACAGGGTAACCTACAATGAGCAGTTCTTC. V gene TRBV6-5 combines with J gene TRBJ2-1; 7 nucleotides match TRBD1. The V and J ends lost 5 bases and 2 bases, in that order; junction bases with no gene match: 6. The CDR3 is made up of 15 amino acids. The V gene's germline CDR1 is MNHEY and CDR2 SVGAGI.

CDR3 protein: CAISQRGPNTEAFF. The CDR3 DNA reads as TGTGCCATCAGTCAAAGGGGTCCGAACACTGAAGCTTTCTTT. The rearrangement links TRBV10-3 to TRBJ1-1; TRBD1 might be the D (5 bases). The CDR3 is 14 residues long. Germline V gives CDR1 ENHRY, CDR2 SYGVKD. Trimming left V 5 bases short and J 1 base short, with 11 bases between.

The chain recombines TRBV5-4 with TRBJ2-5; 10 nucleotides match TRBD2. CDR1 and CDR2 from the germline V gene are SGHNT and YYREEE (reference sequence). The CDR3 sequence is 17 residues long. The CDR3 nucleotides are TGTGTCACTCCCTCCGGTAATAGCGGGAGGACCCAAGAGACCCAGTACTTC. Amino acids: CVTPSGNSGRTQETQYF.

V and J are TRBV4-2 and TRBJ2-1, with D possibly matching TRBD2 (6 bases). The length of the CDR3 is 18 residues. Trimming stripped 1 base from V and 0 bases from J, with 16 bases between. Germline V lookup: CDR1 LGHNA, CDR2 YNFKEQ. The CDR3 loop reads CASSQAHDSGSSYNEQFF. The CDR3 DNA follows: TGTGCCAGCAGCCAAGCTCATGATAGCGGTTCCTCCTACAATGAGCAGTTCTTC.

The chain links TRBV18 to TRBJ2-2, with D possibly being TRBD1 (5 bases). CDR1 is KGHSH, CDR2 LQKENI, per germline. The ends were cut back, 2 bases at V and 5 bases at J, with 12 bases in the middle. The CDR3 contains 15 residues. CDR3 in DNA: TGTGCCAGCTCACCATTTGCAGGGAAAACCGGGGAGCTGTTTTTT. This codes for CASSPFAGKTGELFF.

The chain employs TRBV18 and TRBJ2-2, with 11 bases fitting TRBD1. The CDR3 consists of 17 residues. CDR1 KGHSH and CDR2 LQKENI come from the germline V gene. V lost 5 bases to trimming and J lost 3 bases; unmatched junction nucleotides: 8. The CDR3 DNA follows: TGTGCCAGCTCATCCTCCGGGACAGGGGGTTACACCGGGGAGCTGTTTTTT. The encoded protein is CASSSSGTGGYTGELFF. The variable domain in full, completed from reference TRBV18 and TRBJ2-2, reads NAGVMQNPRHLVRRRGQEARLRCSPMKGHSHVYWYRQLPEEGLKFMVYLQKENIIDESGMPKERFSAEFPKEGPSILRIQQVVRGDSAAYFCASSSSGTGGYTGELFFGEGSRLTVL.